The rows below give T cell receptor beta chains drawn from one sample of a study of tumor and adjacent non-tumor tissue in lung cancer. TCRdb recomputed calls from the multiplex PCR reads with MiXCR, one row per CDR3 protein. The sample lists tens of thousands of distinct CDR3 sequences; around four fifths were seen once. What was sequenced was lung tumor tissue. The source of these receptors is a woman between 50 and 59 years old with non-small cell lung cancer. The CDR3 runs from the conserved cysteine through the conserved F or W. D genes are given only for firm matches. Clone size, where shown, is once, few, many, or a class for clones that have expanded.

-	TRBV12-3/TRBV12-4	TRBJ1-2	-	TGTGCCAGCAGGTATACGATAGAAGACTATGGCTACACCTTC	CASRYTIEDYGYTF
-	TRBV6-6	TRBJ2-3	-	TGTGCCAGTACCCCGAGAGGGCCGATAGATATGCAGTATTTT	CASTPRGPIDMQYF
-	TRBV5-6	TRBJ2-5	-	TGTCCCAGCAGCACCCAGGTCGGTACTCAAGAGACCCAGTACTTC	CPSSTQVGTQETQYF
once	TRBV6-2/TRBV6-3	TRBJ1-5	TRBD1	TGTGCCGGCAATTACTCGAATGGACAGGGAGCCGGCAATCAGCCACAGCATTTT	CAGNYSNGQGAGNQPQHF
-	TRBV24-1	TRBJ2-2	-	TGTGCCACTAGTGATTTGCTGTTAGGGGCCGGGGAGCTGTTTTTT	CATSDLLLGAGELFF
many	TRBV20-1	TRBJ2-3	TRBD2	TGCAGTGCTAGCAGAAGTAGCGGGGGAAGCACAGATACGCAGTATTTT	CSASRSSGGSTDTQYF
-	TRBV29-1	TRBJ2-6	-	TGCAGCGCCCAAGCCCGCCTTTCCTCTGGGGCCAACATCCTGACTTTC	CSAQARLSSGANILTF
many	TRBV6-5	TRBJ1-2	-	TGTGCCAGCAGTTACTCGATGGCGGACTATGGCTACACCTTC	CASSYSMADYGYTF
-	TRBV4-1	TRBJ2-1	TRBD2	TGCGCCAGCAGTCCGGGACTAGCGGGCTTCAGTTCCTACAATGGGCAGTTCTTC	CASSPGLAGFSSYNGQFF
many	TRBV20-1	TRBJ1-6	-	TGCAGTGCTAGCGGGGGAACCTCCTATAATTCACCCCTCCACTTT	CSASGGTSYNSPLHF
-	TRBV10-3	TRBJ2-1	TRBD1	TGTGCCATCAGTGCGGACAGGGAGTATGAACAGTTCTTC	CAISADREYEQFF
many	TRBV6-6	TRBJ1-5	TRBD1	TGTGCCAGCAGTCAGGGGGCAGGGCAGCCCCAGCATTTT	CASSQGAGQPQHF
-	TRBV4-2	TRBJ1-5	-	TGTGCAAGCAGCCAAGACCTCACTAGCATTCAGTCCCAGCATTTT	CASSQDLTSIQSQHF
many	TRBV7-8	TRBJ2-5	-	TGTGCCAGCAGCTTAGACGGCCTCAAGAGAAGGACCCAGTACTTC	CASSLDGLKRRTQYF
few	TRBV20-1	TRBJ2-1	TRBD2	TGCAGTGCTAGGGGACTAGTCGAAAGTAGTGAGCAGTTCTTC	CSARGLVESSEQFF
-	TRBV5-6	TRBJ2-3	TRBD1	TGTGCCAGCATCTTGGAGCGGGGACAGGGGGCTTATTCCCCCACGGATACGCAGTATTTT	CASILERGQGAYSPTDTQYF
-	TRBV6-1	TRBJ2-1	-	TGTGCCAATGAACAGGGATCCTACAATGAGCAGTTCTTC	CANEQGSYNEQFF
-	TRBV29-1	TRBJ1-2	-	TGCGGCGTCGAACGGCAGGGGACTTATGGCTACACCTTC	CGVERQGTYGYTF
many	TRBV28	TRBJ1-1	-	TGTGCCAGCAGTTTACATCGGTGGGGCAGGGAGAACACTGAAGCTTTCTTT	CASSLHRWGRENTEAFF
-	TRBV29-1	TRBJ1-1	-	TGCAGCGCCTTTAGACAGTCCACTGAAGCTTTCTTT	CSAFRQSTEAFF
-	TRBV12-3/TRBV12-4	TRBJ2-5	-	TGTGCCAGTAGTTTTTACGAGACCCAGTACTTC	CASSFYETQYF
-	TRBV12-3/TRBV12-4	TRBJ2-1	-	TGTGCCAGCGGCCCTGGTGATGTCTCCTCCTTCAATGAGCAGTTCTTC	CASGPGDVSSFNEQFF
-	TRBV4-2	TRBJ1-2	-	TGTACCAGCAGCCAAGATGGCATGGATGGTTACACCTTC	CTSSQDGMDGYTF
-	TRBV11-2	TRBJ1-4	-	TGTGCCAGCAGCTTAGATATTGCAGGGCCAGATTGGTTCACTAATGAAAAACTGTTTTTT	CASSLDIAGPDWFTNEKLFF
once	TRBV12-3/TRBV12-4	TRBJ2-2	-	TGTGCCAGCAGTTTAGGGCCCGTGGCTAGCGAGGAAACCGGGGAGCAGTCTTTT	CASSLGPVASEETGEQSF
-	TRBV7-8	TRBJ2-3	-	TGTACCGGCAGCTCCACCCTAACCTCCACAGATACGCAGTATTTT	CTGSSTLTSTDTQYF
-	TRBV12-3/TRBV12-4	TRBJ1-1	-	TGTGCCAGGAGAATATCCACTGGGGCCGAAGCTTTCTTT	CARRISTGAEAFF
-	TRBV10-3	TRBJ2-3	TRBD2	TGTGCCATCAGAGCAAGACTAGCGGGGGATTGGGGGACAGATACGCAGTATTTT	CAIRARLAGDWGTDTQYF
once	TRBV6-2/TRBV6-3	TRBJ2-7	TRBD2	TGTCCCAGCAGTTACGATCCAGGTAGCGGGATCGTAATTGGCAAGCAGTACTTC	CPSSYDPGSGIVIGKQYF
-	TRBV6-2/TRBV6-3	TRBJ1-1	-	TGTGCCAGCAGATTGACAGAGATGAACACTGAAGCTTTCTTT	CASRLTEMNTEAFF
-	TRBV14	TRBJ2-1	TRBD2	TGTGCCAACAGCCTCACTACCACCTCTGCGGGAGGGTTGTTCTTC	CANSLTTTSAGGLFF
-	TRBV12-3/TRBV12-4	TRBJ2-7	-	TGTGCCAGGAGTTTAGGTCCCCTGATGGGCTACGAGCAGTACTTC	CARSLGPLMGYEQYF
-	TRBV14	TRBJ2-7	TRBD2	TGTGCCAGGAGCGGCCGACCTAGCGGCCCATACGGGCAGTACTTC	CARSGRPSGPYGQYF
-	TRBV5-4	TRBJ2-1	-	TGTGCCAGCAGCTTTACTTCATACAATGAGCAATTGTTC	CASSFTSYNEQLF
-	TRBV5-1	TRBJ1-4	TRBD1	TGCGCCAGCGGTCCGGGTGGGACAGCAACTAATGAAAAGCTGCTTTTT	CASGPGGTATNEKLLF
-	TRBV6-1	TRBJ1-2	-	TGTGCCAGCAACTGGGCAAATCAAGAACTTAACTATGGCTACACCTTC	CASNWANQELNYGYTF
few	TRBV5-6	TRBJ1-2	-	TGTGCCAGCAGCCCGGCAGGATTAAGGTCCTCTAACTATGGTTACACCTTC	CASSPAGLRSSNYGYTF
few	TRBV5-6	TRBJ2-3	-	TGTGCCAGCAGCTTAGTATCCAAAGCTACTCAGTATTTT	CASSLVSKATQYF
once	TRBV6-5	TRBJ2-5	-	TGTGTCAGCAGCCCTTTCCCGGCCAGGTTCCAAGAGACCCAGTACTTC	CVSSPFPARFQETQYF
-	TRBV6-5	TRBJ2-5	-	TGTGATAGCAGTTACGACGTGGAAGAGACCCAGTACTTC	CDSSYDVEETQYF